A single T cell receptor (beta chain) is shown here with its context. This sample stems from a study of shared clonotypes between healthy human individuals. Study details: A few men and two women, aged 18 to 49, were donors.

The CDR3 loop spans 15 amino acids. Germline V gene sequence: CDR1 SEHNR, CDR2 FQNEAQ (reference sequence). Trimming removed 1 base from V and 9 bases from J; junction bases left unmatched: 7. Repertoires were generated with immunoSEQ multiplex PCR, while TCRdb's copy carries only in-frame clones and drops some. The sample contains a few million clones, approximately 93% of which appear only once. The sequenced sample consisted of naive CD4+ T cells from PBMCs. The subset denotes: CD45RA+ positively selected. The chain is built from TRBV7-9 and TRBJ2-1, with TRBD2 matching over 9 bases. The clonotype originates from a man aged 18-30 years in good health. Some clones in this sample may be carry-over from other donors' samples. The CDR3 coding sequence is TGTGCCAGCAGCTTAGGGCTAGCGGGAATCTTTGAGCAGTTCTTC. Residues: CASSLGLAGIFEQFF. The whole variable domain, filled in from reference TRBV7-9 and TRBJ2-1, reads DTGVSQNPRHKITKRGQNVTFRCDPISEHNRLYWYRQTLGQGPEFLTYFQNEAQLEKSRLLSDRFSAERPKGSFSTLEIQRTEQGDSAMYLCASSLGLAGIFEQFFGPGTRLTVL.